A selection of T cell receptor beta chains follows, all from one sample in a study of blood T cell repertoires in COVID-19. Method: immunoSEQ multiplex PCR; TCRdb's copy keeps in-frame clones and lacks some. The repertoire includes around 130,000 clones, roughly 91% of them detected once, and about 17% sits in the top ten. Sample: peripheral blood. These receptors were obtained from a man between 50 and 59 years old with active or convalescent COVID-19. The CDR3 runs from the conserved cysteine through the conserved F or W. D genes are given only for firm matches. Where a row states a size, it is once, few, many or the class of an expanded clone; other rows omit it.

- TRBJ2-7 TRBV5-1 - CASSSQDSSTGWQYF TGCGCCAGCAGCTCCCAGGACAGTAGCACCGGTTGGCAGTACTTC
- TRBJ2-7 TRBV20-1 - CSLTGFNEQYF TGCAGCCTAACAGGGTTCAACGAGCAGTACTTC
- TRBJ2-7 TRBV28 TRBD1 CASSTSGTGGLWDEQYF TGTGCCAGCAGTACATCCGGGACAGGGGGTCTGTGGGACGAGCAGTACTTC
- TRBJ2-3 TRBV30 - CAWSPYGTQYF TGTGCCTGGAGCCCGTACGGTACGCAGTATTTT
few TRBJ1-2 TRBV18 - CASSPPGANYKGYTF TGTGCCAGCTCACCACCGGGGGCGAACTATAAAGGCTACACCTTC
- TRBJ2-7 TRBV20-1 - CSARGPYEQYF TGCAGTGCTAGGGGGCCTTACGAGCAGTACTTC
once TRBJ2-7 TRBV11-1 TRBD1 CASRPSGQGYEQYF TGTGCCAGCAGACCCTCCGGACAGGGCTACGAGCAGTACTTC
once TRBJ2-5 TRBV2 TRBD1 CAGVRDRGGRETQYF TGTGCCGGGGTCCGGGACAGGGGAGGGCGAGAGACCCAGTACTTC
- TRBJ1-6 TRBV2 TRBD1 CASSGKKGDGDRARPTLHF TGTGCCAGCAGTGGGAAAAAAGGGGACGGAGACAGGGCCCGGCCTACCCTCCACTTT
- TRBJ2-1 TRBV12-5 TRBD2 CASGVSGRHLYNEQFF TGTGCTAGTGGTGTTAGCGGGAGGCACCTCTACAATGAGCAGTTCTTC
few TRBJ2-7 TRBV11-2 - CASSPQRAGYEQYF TGTGCCAGCAGCCCCCAGCGGGCTGGATACGAGCAGTACTTC
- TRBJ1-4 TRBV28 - CASRLGSFNEKLFF TGTGCCAGCAGACTGGGGAGCTTTAATGAAAAACTGTTTTTT
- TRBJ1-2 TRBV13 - CASSLGKGDYGYTF TGTGCCAGCAGCTTAGGGAAGGGGGACTATGGCTACACCTTC
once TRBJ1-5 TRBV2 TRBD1 CASSQQGGSNQPQHF TGTGCCAGCAGTCAACAGGGGGGAAGCAATCAGCCCCAGCATTTT
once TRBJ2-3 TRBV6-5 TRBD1 CASRPPGQSSVTQYF TGTGCCAGCAGGCCCCCGGGACAGTCATCAGTTACGCAGTATTTT
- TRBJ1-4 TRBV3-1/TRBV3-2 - CASSPGALATNEKLFF TGTGCCAGCAGCCCTGGGGCACTTGCAACTAATGAAAAACTGTTTTTT
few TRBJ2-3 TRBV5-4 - CASSRGRNSDTQYF TGTGCCAGCTCGAGAGGGCGGAACTCAGATACGCAGTATTTT
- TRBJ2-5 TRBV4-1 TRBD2 CASSQVASGGFQETQYF TGCGCCAGCAGCCAAGTCGCAAGCGGGGGGTTCCAAGAGACCCAGTACTTC
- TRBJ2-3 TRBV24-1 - CATSDRGTSTDTQYF TGTGCCACCAGTGATCGAGGGACTAGCACAGATACGCAGTATTTT
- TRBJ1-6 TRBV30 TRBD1 CAWSARQGSSPLHF TGTGCCTGGAGTGCCCGACAGGGTAGTTCACCCCTCCACTTT
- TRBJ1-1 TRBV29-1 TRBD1 CSVSPGGVNTEAFF TGCAGCGTTTCACCAGGGGGCGTGAACACTGAAGCTTTCTTT
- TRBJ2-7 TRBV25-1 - CASRTAGQGAYEQYF TGTGCCAGCAGAACAGCAGGGCAAGGAGCCTACGAGCAGTACTTC
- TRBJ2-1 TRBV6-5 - CASSPRGDAYNEQFF TGTGCCAGCAGTCCCCGCGGGGATGCCTACAATGAGCAGTTCTTC
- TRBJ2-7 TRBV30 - CAWNRGTTYEQYF TGTGCCTGGAACAGGGGGACTACCTACGAGCAGTACTTC
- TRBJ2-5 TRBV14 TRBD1 CASSQDRRQGVYQETQYF TGTGCCAGCAGCCAAGATAGGAGACAGGGTGTGTACCAAGAGACCCAGTACTTC
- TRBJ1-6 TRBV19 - CASSHTRGGSDNSPLHF TGTGCCAGTAGCCATACTCGGGGGGGATCGGATAATTCACCCCTCCACTTT
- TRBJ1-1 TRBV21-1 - CASSSGQGDAEAFF TGTGCCAGCAGCAGTGGGCAGGGCGACGCTGAAGCTTTCTTT
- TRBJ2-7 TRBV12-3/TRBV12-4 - CASSRVQGGQQYF TGTGCCAGCAGTAGGGTACAGGGTGGCCAGCAGTACTTC
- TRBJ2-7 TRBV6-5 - CASSKGPAYEQYF TGTGCCAGCAGTAAGGGGCCTGCCTACGAGCAGTACTTC
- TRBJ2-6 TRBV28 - CASSFGGATGANVLTF TGTGCCAGCAGTTTCGGGGGAGCGACCGGGGCCAACGTCCTGACTTTC
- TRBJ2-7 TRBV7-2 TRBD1 CASSLGQGFYEQYF TGTGCCAGCAGCTTGGGACAGGGGTTCTACGAGCAGTACTTC
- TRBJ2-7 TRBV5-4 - CASSLAGVWGEQYF TGTGCCAGCAGCTTGGCAGGGGTCTGGGGCGAGCAGTACTTC
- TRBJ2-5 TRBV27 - CASSFRDNQETQYF TGTGCCAGCAGTTTCCGGGACAACCAAGAGACCCAGTACTTC